The subject of this entry is one T cell receptor (beta chain). Its antigen is still unknown. Use of 60 Vbeta and 13 Jbeta primers characterized the PCR. The assay was immunoSEQ multiplex PCR, and TCRdb's table has in-frame clones only and misses some. The sample has about 130,000 clones, approximately 71% seen once. The sample is drawn from a study of cytomegalovirus exposure and HLA in healthy donors. Overall study findings and caveats: Reportedly, TCR beta sequences accurately predicted HLA-A and HLA-B alleles in most subjects. Common viral pathogens seemed, in a later analysis, to connect with several of the most significant clusters. Some segments of the V type, notably TRBV6-2 and TRBV6-3, were excluded as indistinguishable.

The V and J ends lost 6 bases and 10 bases, in that order; junction bases with no gene match: 10. CDR1 is SNHLY and CDR2 is FYNNEI in the germline V gene. The CDR3 runs 14 residues. The specimen was PBMCs. The rearrangement joins TRBV2 to TRBJ2-1; TRBD2 aligns across 9 bases. The origin of this receptor is a woman aged 45-59 years in good health and CMV-seronegative. The CDR3 region is CASRVAGEQKEQFF. The CDR3 region has the DNA TGTGCCAGCAGGGTAGCGGGAGAACAGAAAGAGCAGTTCTTC.